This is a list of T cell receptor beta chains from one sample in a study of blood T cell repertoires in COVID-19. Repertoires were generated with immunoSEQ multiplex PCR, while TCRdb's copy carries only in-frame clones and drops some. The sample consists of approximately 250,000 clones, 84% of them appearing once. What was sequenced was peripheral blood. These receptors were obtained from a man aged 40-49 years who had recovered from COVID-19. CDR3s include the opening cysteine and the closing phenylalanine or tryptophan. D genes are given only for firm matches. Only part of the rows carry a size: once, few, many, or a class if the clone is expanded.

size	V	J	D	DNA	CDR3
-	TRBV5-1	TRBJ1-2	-	TGCGCCAGCAGCCTTGACTCCACCTATGGCTACACCTTC	CASSLDSTYGYTF
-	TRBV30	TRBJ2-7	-	TGTGCCTGGAGGGTGGCAGGCCCCTACGAGCAGTACTTC	CAWRVAGPYEQYF
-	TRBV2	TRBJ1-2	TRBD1	TGTGCCAGCAGTGAGGGACAGGGGCACTATGGCTACACCTTC	CASSEGQGHYGYTF
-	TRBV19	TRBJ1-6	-	TGTGCCAGTAGTGCGTCCTCTTCTCGGGCAGGGCTCCACTTT	CASSASSSRAGLHF
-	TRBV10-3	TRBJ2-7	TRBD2	TGTGCCATCAGTGAGTCGACTCTACTAGCGAACGAGCAGTACTTC	CAISESTLLANEQYF
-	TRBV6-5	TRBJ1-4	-	TGTGCCAGCAGTACCAGGACAGAGAATGAAAAACTGTTTTTT	CASSTRTENEKLFF
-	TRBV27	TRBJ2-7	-	TGTGCCAGCAGTCCCTTCCAAGGTGGGGGCAACGAGCAGTACTTC	CASSPFQGGGNEQYF
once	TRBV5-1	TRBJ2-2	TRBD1	TGCGCCAGCGACAGGGGTGAGGACACCGGGGAGCTGTTTTTT	CASDRGEDTGELFF
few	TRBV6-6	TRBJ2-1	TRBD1	TGTGCCAGCAGACTTCGACAGGGCGGCGATGAGCAGTTCTTC	CASRLRQGGDEQFF
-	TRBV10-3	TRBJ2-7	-	TGTGCCATCAGACGGCAGCCCGGAGACGAGCAGTACTTC	CAIRRQPGDEQYF
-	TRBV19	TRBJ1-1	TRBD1	TGTGCCAGTAGTATAGGACAGGGGCTTACTGAAGCTTTCTTT	CASSIGQGLTEAFF